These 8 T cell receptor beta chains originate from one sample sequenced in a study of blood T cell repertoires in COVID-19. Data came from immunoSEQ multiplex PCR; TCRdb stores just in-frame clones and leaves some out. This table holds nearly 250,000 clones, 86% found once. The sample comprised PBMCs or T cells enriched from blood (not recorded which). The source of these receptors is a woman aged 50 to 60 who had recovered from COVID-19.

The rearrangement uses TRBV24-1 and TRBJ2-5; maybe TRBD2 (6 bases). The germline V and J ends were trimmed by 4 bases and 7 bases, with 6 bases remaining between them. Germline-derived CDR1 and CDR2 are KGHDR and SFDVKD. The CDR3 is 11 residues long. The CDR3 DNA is TGTGCCACCAGTGACGGGGGGACCCAGTACTTC. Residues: CATSDGGTQYF.

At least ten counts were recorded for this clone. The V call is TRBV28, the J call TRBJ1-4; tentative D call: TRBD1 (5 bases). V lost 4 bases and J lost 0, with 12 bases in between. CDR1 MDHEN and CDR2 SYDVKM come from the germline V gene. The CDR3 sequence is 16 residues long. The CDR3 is CASSSPGGATNEKLFF. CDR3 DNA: TGTGCCAGCAGTTCCCCCGGGGGAGCAACTAATGAAAAACTGTTTTTT.

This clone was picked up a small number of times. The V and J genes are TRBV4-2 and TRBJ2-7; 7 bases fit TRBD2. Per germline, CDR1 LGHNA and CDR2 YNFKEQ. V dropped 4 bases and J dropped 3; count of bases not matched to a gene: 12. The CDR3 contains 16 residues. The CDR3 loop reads CASSPVGSGNHYEQYF. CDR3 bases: TGTGCCAGCAGCCCCGTAGGCAGCGGGAACCACTACGAGCAGTACTTC.

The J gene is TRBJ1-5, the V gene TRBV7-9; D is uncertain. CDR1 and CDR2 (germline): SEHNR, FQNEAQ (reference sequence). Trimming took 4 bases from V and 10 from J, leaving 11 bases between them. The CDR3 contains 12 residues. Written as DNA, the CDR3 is TGTGCCAGCAGCTCCCTTATGGGCCCCCAGCATTTT. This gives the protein CASSSLMGPQHF.

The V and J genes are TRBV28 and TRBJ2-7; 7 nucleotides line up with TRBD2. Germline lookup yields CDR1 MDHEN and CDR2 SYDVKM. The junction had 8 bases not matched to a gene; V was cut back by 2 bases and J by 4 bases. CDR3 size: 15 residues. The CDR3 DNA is TGTGCCAGCAGTTTAGGAGGTAGCGGGTCGTACGAGCAGTACTTC. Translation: CASSLGGSGSYEQYF. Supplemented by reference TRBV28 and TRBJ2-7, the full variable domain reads DVKVTQSSRYLVKRTGEKVFLECVQDMDHENMFWYRQDPGLGLRLIYFSYDVKMKEKGDIPEGYSVSREKKERFSLILESASTNQTSMYLCASSLGGSGSYEQYFGPGTRLTVT.

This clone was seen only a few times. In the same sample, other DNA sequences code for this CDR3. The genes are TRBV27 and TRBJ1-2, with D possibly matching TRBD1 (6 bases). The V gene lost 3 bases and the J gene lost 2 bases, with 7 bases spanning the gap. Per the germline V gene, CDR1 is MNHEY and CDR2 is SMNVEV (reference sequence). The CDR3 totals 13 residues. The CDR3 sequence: CASSLQGNYGYTF. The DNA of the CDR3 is TGTGCCAGCAGTTTGCAGGGGAACTATGGCTACACCTTC.

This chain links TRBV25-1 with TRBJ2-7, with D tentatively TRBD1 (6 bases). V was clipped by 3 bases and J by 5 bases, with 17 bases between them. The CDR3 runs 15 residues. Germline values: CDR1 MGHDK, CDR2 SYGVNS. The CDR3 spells CASSDPRTVSHEQYF. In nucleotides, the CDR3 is TGTGCCAGCAGTGACCCGCGGACAGTATCCCACGAGCAGTACTTC.

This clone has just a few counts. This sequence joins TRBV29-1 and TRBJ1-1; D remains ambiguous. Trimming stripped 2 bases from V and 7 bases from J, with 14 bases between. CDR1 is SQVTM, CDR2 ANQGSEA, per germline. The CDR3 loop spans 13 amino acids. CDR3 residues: CSVEPDIADEAFF. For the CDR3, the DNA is TGCAGCGTTGAACCCGATATAGCGGATGAAGCTTTCTTT.